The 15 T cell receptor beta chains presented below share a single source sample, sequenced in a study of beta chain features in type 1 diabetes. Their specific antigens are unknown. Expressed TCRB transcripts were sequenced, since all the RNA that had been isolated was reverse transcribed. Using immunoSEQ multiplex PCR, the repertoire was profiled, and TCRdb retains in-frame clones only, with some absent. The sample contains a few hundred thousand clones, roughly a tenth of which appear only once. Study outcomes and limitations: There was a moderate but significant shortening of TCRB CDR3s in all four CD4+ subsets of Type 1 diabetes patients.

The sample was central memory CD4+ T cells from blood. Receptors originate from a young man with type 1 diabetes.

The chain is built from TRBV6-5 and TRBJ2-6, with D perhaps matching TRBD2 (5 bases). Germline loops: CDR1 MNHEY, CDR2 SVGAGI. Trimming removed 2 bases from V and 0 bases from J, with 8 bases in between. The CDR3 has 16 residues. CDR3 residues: CASSYAGSSGANVLTF. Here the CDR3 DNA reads TGTGCCAGCAGTTACGCTGGGAGCTCTGGGGCCAACGTCCTGACTTTC.

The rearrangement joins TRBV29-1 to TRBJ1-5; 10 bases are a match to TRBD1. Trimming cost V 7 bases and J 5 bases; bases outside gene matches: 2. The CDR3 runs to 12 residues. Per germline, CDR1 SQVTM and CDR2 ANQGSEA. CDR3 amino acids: CSAGTGDQPQHF. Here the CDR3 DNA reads TGCAGCGCCGGGACAGGGGATCAGCCCCAGCATTTT.

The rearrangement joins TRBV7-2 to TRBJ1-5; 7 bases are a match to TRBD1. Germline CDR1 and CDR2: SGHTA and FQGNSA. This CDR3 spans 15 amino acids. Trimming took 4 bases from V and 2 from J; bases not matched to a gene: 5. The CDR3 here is CASSSGQVGNQPQHF. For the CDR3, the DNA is TGTGCCAGCAGCTCAGGACAGGTGGGCAATCAGCCCCAGCATTTT.

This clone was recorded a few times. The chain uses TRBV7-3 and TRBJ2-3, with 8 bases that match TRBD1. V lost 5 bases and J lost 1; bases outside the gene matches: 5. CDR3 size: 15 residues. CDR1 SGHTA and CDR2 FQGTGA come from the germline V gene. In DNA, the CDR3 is TGTGCCAGCAGCGACAGGGGCGTGGGCACAGATACGCAGTATTTT. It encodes CASSDRGVGTDTQYF.

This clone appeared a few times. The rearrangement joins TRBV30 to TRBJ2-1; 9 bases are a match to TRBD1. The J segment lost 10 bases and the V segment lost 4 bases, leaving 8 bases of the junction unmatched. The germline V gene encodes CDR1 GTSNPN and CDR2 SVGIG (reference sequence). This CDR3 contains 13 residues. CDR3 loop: CAWKGQGTSEQFF. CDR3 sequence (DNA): TGTGCCTGGAAGGGACAGGGTACGTCGGAGCAGTTCTTC.

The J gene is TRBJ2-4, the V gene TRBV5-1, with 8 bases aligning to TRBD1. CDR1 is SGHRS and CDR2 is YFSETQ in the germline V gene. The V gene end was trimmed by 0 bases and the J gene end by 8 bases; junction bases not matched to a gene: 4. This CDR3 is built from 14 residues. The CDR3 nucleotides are TGCGCCAGCAGCTTGGGGACAGGGATTGACATTCAGTACTTC. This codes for CASSLGTGIDIQYF.

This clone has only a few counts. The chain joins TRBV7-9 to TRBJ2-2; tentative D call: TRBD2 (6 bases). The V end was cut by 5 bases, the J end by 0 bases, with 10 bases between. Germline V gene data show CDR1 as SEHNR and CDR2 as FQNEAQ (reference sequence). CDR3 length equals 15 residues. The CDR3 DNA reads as TGTGCCAGCAGCGAAAGCGGGCCGAACACCGGGGAGCTGTTTTTT. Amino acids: CASSESGPNTGELFF.

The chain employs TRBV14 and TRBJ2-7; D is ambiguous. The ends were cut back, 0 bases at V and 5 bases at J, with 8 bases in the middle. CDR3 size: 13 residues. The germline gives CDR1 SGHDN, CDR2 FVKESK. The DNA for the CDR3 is TGTGCCAGCAGCCAAGACAGGTACAACGAGCAGTACTTC. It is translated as CASSQDRYNEQYF. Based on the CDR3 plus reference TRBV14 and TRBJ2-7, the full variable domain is EAGVTQFPSHSVIEKGQTVTLRCDPISGHDNLYWYRRVMGKEIKFLLHFVKESKQDESGMPNNRFLAERTGGTYSTLKVQPAELEDSGVYFCASSQDRYNEQYFGPGTRLTVT.

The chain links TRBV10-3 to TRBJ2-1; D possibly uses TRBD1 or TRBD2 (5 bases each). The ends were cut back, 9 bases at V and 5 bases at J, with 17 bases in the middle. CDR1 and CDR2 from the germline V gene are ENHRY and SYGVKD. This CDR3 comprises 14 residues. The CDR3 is CAISRAGTNNEQFF. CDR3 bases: TGTGCCATATCTAGGGCAGGGACGAACAATGAGCAGTTCTTC.

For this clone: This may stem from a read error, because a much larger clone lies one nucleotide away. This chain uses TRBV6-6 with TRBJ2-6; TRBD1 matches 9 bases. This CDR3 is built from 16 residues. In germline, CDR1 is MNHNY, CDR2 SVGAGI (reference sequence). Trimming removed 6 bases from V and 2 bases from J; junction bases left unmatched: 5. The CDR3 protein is CASRTGGRAGANVLTF. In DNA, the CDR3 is TGTGCCAGCAGGACAGGGGGACGGGCTGGGGCCAACGTCCTGACTTTC.

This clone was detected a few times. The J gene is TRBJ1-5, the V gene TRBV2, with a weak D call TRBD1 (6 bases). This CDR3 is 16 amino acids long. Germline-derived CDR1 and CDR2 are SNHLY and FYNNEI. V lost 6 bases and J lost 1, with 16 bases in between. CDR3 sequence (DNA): TGTGCCAGCAGGGACCGGACAGCTGGAAGCAATCAGCCCCAGCATTTT. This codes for CASRDRTAGSNQPQHF. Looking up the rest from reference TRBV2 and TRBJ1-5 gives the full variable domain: EPEVTQTPSHQVTQMGQEVILRCVPISNHLYFYWYRQILGQKVEFLVSFYNNEISEKSEIFDDQFSVERPDGSNFTLKIRSTKLEDSAMYFCASRDRTAGSNQPQHFGDGTRLSIL.

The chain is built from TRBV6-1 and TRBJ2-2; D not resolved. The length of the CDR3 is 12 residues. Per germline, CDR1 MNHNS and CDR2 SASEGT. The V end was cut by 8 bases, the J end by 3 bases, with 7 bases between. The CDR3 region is CASYRDTGELFF. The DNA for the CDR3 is TGTGCCAGCTACCGGGACACCGGGGAGCTGTTTTTT.

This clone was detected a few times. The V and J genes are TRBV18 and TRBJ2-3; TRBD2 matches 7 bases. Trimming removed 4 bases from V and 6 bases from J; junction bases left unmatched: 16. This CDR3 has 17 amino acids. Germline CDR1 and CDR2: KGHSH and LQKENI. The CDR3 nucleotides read TGTGCCAGCTCACTCCGACTAAGCGGGGACGCCCGGGATACGCAGTATTTT. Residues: CASSLRLSGDARDTQYF.

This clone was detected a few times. For the CDR3, the DNA is TGTGCCAGCAGCTTAGGCCGAGCGTTGGGGGCCGGGGAGCTGTTTTTT. It yields the protein CASSLGRALGAGELFF. The J gene is TRBJ2-2, the V gene TRBV7-6; the D gene could be TRBD1 or TRBD2 (5 bases each). CDR3 length: 16 amino acids. Germline loops: CDR1 SGHVS, CDR2 FNYEAQ. V lost 1 base and J 6 bases, leaving 15 bases between the germline ends.

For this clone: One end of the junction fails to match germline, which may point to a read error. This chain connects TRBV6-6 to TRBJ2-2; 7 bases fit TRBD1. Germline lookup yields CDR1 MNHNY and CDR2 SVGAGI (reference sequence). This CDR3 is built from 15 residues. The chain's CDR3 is CAISEGAVNTGELFF. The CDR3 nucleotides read TGTGCCATCAGTGAGGGGGCAGTGAACACCGGGGAGCTGTTTTTT.